This T cell receptor beta chain emerged from a study of T cell repertoires in aging, cancer and after chemotherapy. Study overall: Glioblastoma patients receiving temozolomide-based therapy gave paired samples before and after chemotherapy. Study-level findings and limits: In healthy donors, age-related TCR diversity loss mainly reflected lost richness. The repertoire data cannot show anything about immunological memory following chemotherapy. Rebound thymic output was suggested by rising median generation probability during chemotherapy in each cancer cohort.

On this clonotype: What it recognizes is unknown.

This CDR3 contains 15 residues. The V and J ends lost 3 bases and 5 bases, in that order; junction bases with no gene match: 5. Peripheral blood genomic DNA, not sorted cells or RNA, was the template. Multiplex touch-down PCR with TRB-A/B primers amplified rearranged V-D-J TRB sequences. MiXCR, run by TCRdb on the multiplex PCR reads, gives a single entry per CDR3 protein. The table shows approximately 600 distinct CDR3 sequences, with about 83% occurring only once. The source is a human donor with a solid tumor. The sample was blood. This chain joins TRBV12-3 or TRBV12-4 and TRBJ1-5; 9 bases map to TRBD1. The CDR3 sequence: CASSFGRQGDQPQHF. The CDR3 DNA reads TGTGCCAGCAGTTTTGGTAGACAGGGGGATCAGCCCCAGCATTTT.